Detailed here is one TCR beta chain. Antigen specificity is unknown. The data are from a study of T-cell reconstitution after alpha-beta-depleted transplantation in children. The germline V gene has CDR1 DFQATT and CDR2 SNEGSKA (reference sequence). Trimming took off 6 bases at V and 3 bases at J, with 15 bases between the two ends. There are 13 residues in the CDR3. Regarding the study as a whole: T-cell numbers and diversity, one year after transplant, stemmed largely from T cells that were newly produced.

Preparing the TCRbeta library involved the use of unique molecular identifiers. TCRdb reprocessed the PCR reads via MiXCR and lists one record per CDR3 protein. The sample has hundreds of thousands of distinct CDR3 sequences, 13% seen once. The specimen comprised PBMCs, mostly from graft donor cells, sampled 360 days after TCRalphabeta/CD19-depleted stem cell transplant. The TCR sequence derives from a male patient aged 5 to 17 who had a stem cell transplant for acute myeloid leukemia, so the T cells may come from the graft donor. The chain employs TRBV20-1 and TRBJ2-7, with D perhaps TRBD2 (5 bases). This CDR3 is CSAPRRRFYEQYF. The DNA of the CDR3 is TGCAGTGCACCCCGAAGGAGGTTCTACGAGCAGTACTTC.